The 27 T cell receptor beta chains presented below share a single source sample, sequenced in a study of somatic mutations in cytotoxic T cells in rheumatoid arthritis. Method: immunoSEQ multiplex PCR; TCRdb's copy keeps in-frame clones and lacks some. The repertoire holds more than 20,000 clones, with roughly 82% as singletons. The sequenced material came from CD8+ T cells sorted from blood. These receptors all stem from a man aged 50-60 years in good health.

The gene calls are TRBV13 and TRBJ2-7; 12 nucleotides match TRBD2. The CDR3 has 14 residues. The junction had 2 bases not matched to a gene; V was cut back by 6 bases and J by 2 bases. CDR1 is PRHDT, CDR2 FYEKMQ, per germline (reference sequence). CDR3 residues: CASRRTSGTYEQYF. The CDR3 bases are TGTGCCAGCAGGAGGACTAGCGGGACCTACGAGCAGTACTTC.

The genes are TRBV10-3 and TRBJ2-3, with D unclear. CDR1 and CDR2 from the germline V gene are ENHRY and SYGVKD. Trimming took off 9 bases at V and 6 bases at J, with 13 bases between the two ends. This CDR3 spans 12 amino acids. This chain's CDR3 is CAISPRADTQYF. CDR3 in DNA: TGTGCCATTTCACCCCGAGCGGATACGCAGTATTTT.

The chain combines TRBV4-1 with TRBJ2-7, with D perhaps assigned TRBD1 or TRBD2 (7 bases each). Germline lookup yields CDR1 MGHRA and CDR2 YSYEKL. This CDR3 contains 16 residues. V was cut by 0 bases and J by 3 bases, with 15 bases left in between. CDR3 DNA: TGCGCCAGCAGCCAAGAGGGAGGGGGCAGCCGCTACGAGCAGTACTTC. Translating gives CASSQEGGGSRYEQYF.

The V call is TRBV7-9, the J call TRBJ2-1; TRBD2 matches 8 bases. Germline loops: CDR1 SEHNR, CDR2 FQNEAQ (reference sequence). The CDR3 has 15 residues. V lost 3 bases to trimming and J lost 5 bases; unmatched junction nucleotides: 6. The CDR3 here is CASSFMSTSDNEQFF. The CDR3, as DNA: TGTGCCAGCAGCTTTATGTCGACTAGCGACAATGAGCAGTTCTTC.

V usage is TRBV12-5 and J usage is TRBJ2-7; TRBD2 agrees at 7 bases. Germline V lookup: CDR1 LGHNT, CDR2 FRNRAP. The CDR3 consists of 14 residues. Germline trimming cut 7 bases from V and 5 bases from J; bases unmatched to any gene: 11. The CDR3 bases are TGTGCTAGTGCCCATGAGGGGAGGGACCACGAGCAGTACTTC. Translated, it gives CASAHEGRDHEQYF.

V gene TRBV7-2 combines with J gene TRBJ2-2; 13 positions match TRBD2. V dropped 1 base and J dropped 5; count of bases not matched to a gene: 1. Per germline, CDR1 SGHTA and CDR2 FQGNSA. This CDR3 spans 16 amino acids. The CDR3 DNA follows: TGTGCCAGCAGCTTAGAGGGACTAGCGGGGACCGGGGAGCTGTTTTTT. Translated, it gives CASSLEGLAGTGELFF.

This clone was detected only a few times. The CDR3 is CASSLVGVPNNTGELFF. The CDR3 bases are TGTGCCAGCAGCTTGGTGGGTGTCCCGAACAACACCGGGGAGCTGTTTTTT. This chain links TRBV5-5 with TRBJ2-2; no definite D call. CDR1 SGHKS and CDR2 YYEKEE come from the germline V gene (reference sequence). This CDR3 has 17 residues. Trimming took 0 bases from V and 2 from J, leaving 14 bases between them. Full variable domain (rest looked up from reference TRBV5-5 and TRBJ2-2): DAGVTQSPTHLIKTRGQQVTLRCSPISGHKSVSWYQQVLGQGPQFIFQYYEKEERGRGNFPDRFSARQFPNYSSELNVNALLLGDSALYLCASSLVGVPNNTGELFFGEGSRLTVL.

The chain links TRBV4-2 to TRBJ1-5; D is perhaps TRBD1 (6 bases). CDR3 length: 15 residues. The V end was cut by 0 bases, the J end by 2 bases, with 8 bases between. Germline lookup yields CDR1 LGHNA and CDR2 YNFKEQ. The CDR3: CASSQENRGNQPQHF. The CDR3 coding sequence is TGTGCCAGCAGCCAAGAGAACAGGGGCAATCAGCCCCAGCATTTT.

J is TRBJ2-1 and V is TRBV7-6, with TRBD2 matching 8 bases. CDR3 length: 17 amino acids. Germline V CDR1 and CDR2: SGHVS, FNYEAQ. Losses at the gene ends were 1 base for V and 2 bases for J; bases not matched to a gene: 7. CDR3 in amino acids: CASSLGVWREAYNEQFF. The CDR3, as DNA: TGTGCCAGCAGCTTAGGGGTCTGGCGGGAGGCCTACAATGAGCAGTTCTTC.

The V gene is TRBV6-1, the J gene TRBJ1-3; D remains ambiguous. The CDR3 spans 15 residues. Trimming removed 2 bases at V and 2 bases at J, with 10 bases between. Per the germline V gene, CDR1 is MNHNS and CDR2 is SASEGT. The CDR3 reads CASSEMRPTGNTIYF. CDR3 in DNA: TGTGCCAGCAGTGAAATGAGACCTACTGGAAACACCATATATTTT.

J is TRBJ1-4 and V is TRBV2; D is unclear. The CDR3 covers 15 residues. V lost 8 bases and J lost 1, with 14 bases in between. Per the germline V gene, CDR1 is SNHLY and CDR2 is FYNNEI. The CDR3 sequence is CASLGIRITNEKLFF. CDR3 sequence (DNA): TGTGCCAGCCTGGGGATACGGATAACTAATGAAAAACTGTTTTTT.

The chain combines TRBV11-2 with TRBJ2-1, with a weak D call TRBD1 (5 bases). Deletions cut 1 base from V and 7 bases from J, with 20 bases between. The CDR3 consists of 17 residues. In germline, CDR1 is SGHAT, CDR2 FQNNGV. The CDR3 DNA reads TGTGCCAGCAGCTTAGTCTTTTCTGTAGACAGTAGGAATGAGCAGTTCTTC. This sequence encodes CASSLVFSVDSRNEQFF.

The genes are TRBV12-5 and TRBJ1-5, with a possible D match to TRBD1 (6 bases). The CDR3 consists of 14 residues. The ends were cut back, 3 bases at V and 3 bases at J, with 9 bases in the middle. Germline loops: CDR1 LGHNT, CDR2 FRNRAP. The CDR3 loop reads CASGFQGLNQPQHF. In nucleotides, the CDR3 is TGTGCTAGTGGTTTTCAGGGGCTCAATCAGCCCCAGCATTTT.

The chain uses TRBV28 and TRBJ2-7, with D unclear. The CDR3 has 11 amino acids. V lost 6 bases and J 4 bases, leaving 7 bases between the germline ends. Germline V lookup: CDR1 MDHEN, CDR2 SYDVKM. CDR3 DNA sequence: TGTGCCAGCAGCGACACGTACGAGCAGTACTTC. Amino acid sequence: CASSDTYEQYF.

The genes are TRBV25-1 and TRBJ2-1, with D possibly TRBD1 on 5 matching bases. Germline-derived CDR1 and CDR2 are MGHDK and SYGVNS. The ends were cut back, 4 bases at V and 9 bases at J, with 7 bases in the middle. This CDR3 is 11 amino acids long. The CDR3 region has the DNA TGTGCCAGCAGTGTAAGGGGTGAGCAGTTCTTC. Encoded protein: CASSVRGEQFF. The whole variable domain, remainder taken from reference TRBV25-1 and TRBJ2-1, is EADIYQTPRYLVIGTGKKITLECSQTMGHDKMYWYQQDPGMELHLIHYSYGVNSTEKGDLSSESTVSRIRTEHFPLTLESARPSHTSQYLCASSVRGEQFFGPGTRLTVL.

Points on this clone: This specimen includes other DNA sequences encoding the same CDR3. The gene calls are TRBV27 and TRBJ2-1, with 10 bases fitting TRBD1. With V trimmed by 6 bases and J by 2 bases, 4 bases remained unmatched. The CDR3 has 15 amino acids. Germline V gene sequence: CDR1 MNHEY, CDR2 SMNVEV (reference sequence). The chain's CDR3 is CASSPGTGAYNEQFF. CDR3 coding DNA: TGTGCCAGCAGCCCCGGGACAGGGGCCTACAATGAGCAGTTCTTC.

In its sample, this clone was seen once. For the CDR3, the DNA is TGTGCCAGCAGCTTATACACAGGGGGTGGCAGGGAAGCTTTCTTT. Residues: CASSLYTGGGREAFF. The chain has TRBV7-8 and TRBJ1-1; 8 nucleotides agree with TRBD1. V lost 2 bases to trimming and J lost 8 bases; unmatched junction nucleotides: 10. Germline-derived CDR1 and CDR2 are SGHVS and FQNEAQ. The CDR3 is 15 residues long.

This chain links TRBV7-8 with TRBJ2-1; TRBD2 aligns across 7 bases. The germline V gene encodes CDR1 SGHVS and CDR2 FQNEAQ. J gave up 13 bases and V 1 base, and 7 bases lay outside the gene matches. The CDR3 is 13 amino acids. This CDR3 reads CASSLGEGTGQFF. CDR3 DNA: TGTGCCAGCAGCTTAGGGGAGGGCACGGGACAGTTCTTC.

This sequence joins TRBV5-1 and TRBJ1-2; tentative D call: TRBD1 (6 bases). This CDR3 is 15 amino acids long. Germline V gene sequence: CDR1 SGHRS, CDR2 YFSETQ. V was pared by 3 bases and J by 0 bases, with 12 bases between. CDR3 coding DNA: TGCGCCAGCAGCTACGGACAGATCCCTAACTATGGCTACACCTTC. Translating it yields CASSYGQIPNYGYTF. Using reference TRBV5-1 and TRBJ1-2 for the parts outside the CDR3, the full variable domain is KAGVTQTPRYLIKTRGQQVTLSCSPISGHRSVSWYQQTPGQGLQFLFEYFSETQRNKGNFPGRFSGRQFSNSRSEMNVSTLELGDSALYLCASSYGQIPNYGYTFGSGTRLTVV.

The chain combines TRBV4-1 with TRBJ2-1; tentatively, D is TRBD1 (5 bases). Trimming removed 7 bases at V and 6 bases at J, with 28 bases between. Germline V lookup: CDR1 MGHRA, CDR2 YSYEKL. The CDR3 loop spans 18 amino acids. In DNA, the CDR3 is TGCGCCAGCACCTGGGGTTCTGACAGCCCGGTAACGTTCAATGAGCAGTTCTTC. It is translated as CASTWGSDSPVTFNEQFF.

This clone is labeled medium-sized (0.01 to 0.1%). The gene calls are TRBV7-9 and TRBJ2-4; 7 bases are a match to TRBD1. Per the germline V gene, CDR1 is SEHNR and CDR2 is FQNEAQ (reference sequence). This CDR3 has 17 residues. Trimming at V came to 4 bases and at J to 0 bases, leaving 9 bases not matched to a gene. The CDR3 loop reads CASSSEQGHLAKNIQYF. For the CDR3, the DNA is TGTGCCAGCAGCTCAGAACAGGGGCATTTAGCCAAAAACATTCAGTACTTC.

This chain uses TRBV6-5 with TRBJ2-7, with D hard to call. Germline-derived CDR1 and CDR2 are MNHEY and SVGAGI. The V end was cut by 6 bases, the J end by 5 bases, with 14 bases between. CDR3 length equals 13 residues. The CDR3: CASSQTAYNEQYF. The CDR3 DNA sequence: TGTGCCAGCAGCCAGACCGCGTATAACGAGCAGTACTTC.

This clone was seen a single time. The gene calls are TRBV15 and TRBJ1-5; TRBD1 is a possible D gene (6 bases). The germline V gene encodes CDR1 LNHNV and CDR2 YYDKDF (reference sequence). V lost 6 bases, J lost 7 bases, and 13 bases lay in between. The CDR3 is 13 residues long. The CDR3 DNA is TGTGCCACCAGTGGCACAGGGAGGCAGCCCCAGCATTTT. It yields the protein CATSGTGRQPQHF.

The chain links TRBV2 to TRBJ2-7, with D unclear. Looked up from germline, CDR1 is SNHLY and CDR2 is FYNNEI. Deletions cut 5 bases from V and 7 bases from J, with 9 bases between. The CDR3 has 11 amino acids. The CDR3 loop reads CASSSGGEQYF. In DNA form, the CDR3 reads TGTGCCAGCAGTTCCGGTGGGGAGCAGTACTTC.

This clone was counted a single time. CDR3 loop: CASSSTGESTHEQYF. The CDR3, as DNA: TGTGCCAGCAGCTCAACGGGGGAGTCGACTCACGAGCAGTACTTC. The V and J genes are TRBV9 and TRBJ2-7; a possible D gene is TRBD2 (6 bases). The ends were cut back, 4 bases at V and 5 bases at J, with 19 bases in the middle. This CDR3 has 15 residues. The germline gives CDR1 SGDLS, CDR2 YYNGEE.

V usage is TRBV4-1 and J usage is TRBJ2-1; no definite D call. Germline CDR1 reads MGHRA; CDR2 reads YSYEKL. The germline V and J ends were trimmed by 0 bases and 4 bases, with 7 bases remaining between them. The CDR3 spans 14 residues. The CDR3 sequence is CASSQDPAYNEQFF. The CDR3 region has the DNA TGCGCCAGCAGCCAAGATCCAGCTTACAATGAGCAGTTCTTC.

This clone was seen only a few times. CDR3: CASSSLGTGSLRQPQHF. The CDR3 coding sequence is TGTGCCAGCAGTTCCCTCGGGACAGGGTCTCTGAGGCAGCCCCAGCATTTT. The chain carries TRBV27 and TRBJ1-5, with TRBD1 matching 9 bases. The trim removed 4 bases at V and 7 bases at J, leaving 14 bases unmatched. CDR1 is MNHEY, CDR2 SMNVEV, per germline (reference sequence). The length of the CDR3 is 17 residues.